A single sample is the source of the 28 T cell receptor beta chains below, sequenced in a study of cytomegalovirus exposure and HLA in healthy donors. Vbeta (60) and Jbeta (13) primers were used in the PCR. Assay: immunoSEQ multiplex PCR; the TCRdb copy retains only in-frame clones and omits some. The table records about 100,000 clones, 65% of them present only once. Sequencing was performed on PBMCs. All receptors come from a man aged 25-40 years in good health and CMV-seropositive.

V usage is TRBV7-8 and J usage is TRBJ2-2, with TRBD2 matching over 11 bases. Germline trimming cut 2 bases from V and 0 bases from J; bases unmatched to any gene: 5. This CDR3 contains 18 residues. Germline V CDR1 and CDR2: SGHVS, FQNEAQ. CDR3 residues: CASSLFISGGANTGELFF. CDR3 DNA sequence: TGTGCCAGCAGCTTATTTATTAGCGGGGGGGCGAACACCGGGGAGCTGTTTTTT.

V gene TRBV27 combines with J gene TRBJ2-1; TRBD2 aligns across 12 bases. Trimming took 8 bases from V and 8 from J; bases not matched to a gene: 4. Germline loops: CDR1 MNHEY, CDR2 SMNVEV (reference sequence). CDR3 length equals 13 residues. The DNA for the CDR3 is TGTGCCAGCGGGGGACTAGCGGGCGATGAGCAGTTCTTC. It translates to CASGGLAGDEQFF.

The CDR3: CASSLSGGAYNEQFF. The DNA of the CDR3 is TGTGCCAGCAGTTTAAGCGGGGGGGCCTACAATGAGCAGTTCTTC. V is TRBV27 and J is TRBJ2-1; 10 bases map to TRBD2. V lost 2 bases, J lost 2 bases, and 0 bases stayed unmatched. Germline loops: CDR1 MNHEY, CDR2 SMNVEV (reference sequence). This CDR3 is built from 15 residues.

The chain links TRBV11-2 to TRBJ2-5; D is perhaps TRBD2 (6 bases). Deletions cut 6 bases from V and 4 bases from J, with 18 bases between. The CDR3 runs 15 residues. The germline CDR1 and CDR2 sequences are SGHAT and FQNNGV. DNA of the CDR3: TGTGCCAGCAGACCCCTAGCGATCCGTCCAGAGACCCAGTACTTC. As protein: CASRPLAIRPETQYF.

The rearrangement links TRBV7-8 to TRBJ2-1; 9 nucleotides line up with TRBD2. This CDR3 region has 17 residues. Looked up from germline, CDR1 is SGHVS and CDR2 is FQNEAQ. Trimming at V came to 1 base and at J to 12 bases, leaving 16 bases not matched to a gene. CDR3 amino acids: CASSLGFGAGGVEGQFF. CDR3 nucleotide sequence: TGTGCCAGCAGCTTAGGGTTCGGAGCGGGGGGCGTTGAGGGGCAGTTCTTC.

This clone has more than one count but fewer than ten. The chain joins TRBV9 to TRBJ2-3; TRBD2 agrees at 8 bases. Trimming at V came to 5 bases and at J to 4 bases, leaving 12 bases not matched to a gene. Looked up from germline, CDR1 is SGDLS and CDR2 is YYNGEE. The CDR3 sequence is 16 residues long. CDR3 amino acids: CASRRTGGTLPDTQYF. The CDR3 DNA follows: TGTGCCAGCAGACGAACGGGGGGGACTCTCCCAGATACGCAGTATTTT.

The chain is built from TRBV6-1 and TRBJ1-4; D gene unclear. V was trimmed by 6 bases and J by 8 bases, leaving 13 bases between them. This CDR3 comprises 13 residues. Germline CDR1 MNHNS, CDR2 SASEGT. CDR3 nucleotides: TGTGCCAGCAGAGGACCCAGGAGGGAAAAACTGTTTTTT. The encoded protein is CASRGPRREKLFF.

The J gene is TRBJ1-4, the V gene TRBV2, with 8 positions matching TRBD1. CDR1 and CDR2 from the germline V gene are SNHLY and FYNNEI. CDR3 size: 13 residues. The junction had 7 bases not matched to a gene; V was cut back by 8 bases and J by 8 bases. In DNA form, the CDR3 reads TGTGCCAGCGGCAGGGGGCAGGGGGAAAAACTGTTTTTT. Encoded protein: CASGRGQGEKLFF. The full variable domain, with the rest looked up from reference TRBV2 and TRBJ1-4, is EPEVTQTPSHQVTQMGQEVILRCVPISNHLYFYWYRQILGQKVEFLVSFYNNEISEKSEIFDDQFSVERPDGSNFTLKIRSTKLEDSAMYFCASGRGQGEKLFFGSGTQLSVL.

The chain uses TRBV2 and TRBJ2-2, with a weak D call TRBD2 (6 bases). V lost 8 bases, J lost 4 bases, and 17 bases lay in between. From germline, CDR1 is SNHLY and CDR2 FYNNEI. CDR3 length: 15 residues. The CDR3: CASHGGVGVTGELFF. CDR3 in DNA: TGTGCCAGCCACGGCGGGGTAGGAGTCACCGGGGAGCTGTTTTTT.

This clone was seen a few times. The gene calls are TRBV5-1 and TRBJ1-5, with TRBD1 identical over 10 bases. Unmatched junction bases numbered 5, after V lost 5 bases and J lost 3 bases. CDR3 size: 15 residues. Germline CDR1 is SGHRS and CDR2 is YFSETQ. For the CDR3, the DNA is TGCGCCAGCAGACCGGGACAGGGGAACAATCAGCCCCAGCATTTT. Amino acid sequence: CASRPGQGNNQPQHF.

The rearrangement uses TRBV5-4 and TRBJ2-3; TRBD2 might be the D (6 bases). The CDR3 length is 13 residues. CDR1 SGHNT and CDR2 YYREEE come from the germline V gene (reference sequence). The V and J ends lost 0 bases and 5 bases respectively, with 7 bases between them. CDR3 sequence (DNA): TGTGCCAGCAGCTTGGCCGGGGGAGATACGCAGTATTTT. Translated: CASSLAGGDTQYF.

The gene calls are TRBV9 and TRBJ2-7, with D possibly being TRBD2 (5 bases). V was cut by 4 bases and J by 7 bases, with 15 bases left in between. Germline V lookup: CDR1 SGDLS, CDR2 YYNGEE. The CDR3 contains 13 residues. CDR3: CASSPSTGGEQYF. As DNA, the CDR3 is TGTGCCAGCAGCCCCTCGACCGGAGGAGAGCAGTACTTC.

The chain employs TRBV5-6 and TRBJ2-5, with no clear D. The CDR3 spans 13 residues. V was cut by 6 bases and J by 0 bases, with 9 bases left in between. The germline V gene encodes CDR1 SGHDT and CDR2 YYEEEE. The CDR3 DNA sequence: TGTGCCAGCACCGGGTGGTACCAAGAGACCCAGTACTTC. Residues: CASTGWYQETQYF.

The V call is TRBV6-1, the J call TRBJ2-6; no clear D gene. The CDR3 runs to 15 residues. CDR1 is MNHNS, CDR2 SASEGT, per germline. V lost 1 base and J lost 0, with 4 bases in between. CDR3 in DNA: TGTGCCAGCAGTGAAGACAGCTCTGGGGCCAACGTCCTGACTTTC. Its protein product is CASSEDSSGANVLTF.

The rearrangement uses TRBV6-5 and TRBJ1-1; 9 bases line up with TRBD1. The CDR3 is 14 amino acids. Looked up from germline, CDR1 is MNHEY and CDR2 is SVGAGI. Trimming at V came to 5 bases and at J to 4 bases, leaving 5 bases not matched to a gene. CDR3 sequence reads: CASSGTGGPTEAFF. In DNA form, the CDR3 reads TGTGCCAGCAGTGGCACAGGGGGCCCCACTGAAGCTTTCTTT.

The count of this clone is one. V and J are TRBV7-9 and TRBJ2-5, with D maybe TRBD2 (6 bases). The V and J ends lost 3 bases and 2 bases respectively, with 16 bases between them. Germline V gives CDR1 SEHNR, CDR2 FQNEAQ (reference sequence). This CDR3 region has 16 residues. This CDR3 reads CASSFTGGGVQETQYF. The CDR3 coding sequence is TGTGCCAGCAGCTTCACCGGGGGTGGAGTACAAGAGACCCAGTACTTC.

The V call is TRBV6-5, the J call TRBJ1-1, with 10 bases lining up with TRBD1. Germline V gene lookup returns CDR1 MNHEY and CDR2 SVGAGI. J was trimmed by 5 bases and V by 4 bases; bases with no gene match: 7. This CDR3 spans 15 amino acids. The CDR3 sequence: CASSFETGGWTEAFF. The CDR3 DNA sequence: TGTGCCAGCAGTTTCGAGACAGGGGGCTGGACTGAAGCTTTCTTT.

This clone has just a few counts. The chain employs TRBV19 and TRBJ2-1; 9 bases are shared with TRBD1. Germline V CDR1 and CDR2: LNHDA, SQIVND (reference sequence). Germline trimming cut 0 bases from V and 7 bases from J; bases unmatched to any gene: 10. CDR3 length: 17 amino acids. In DNA form, the CDR3 reads TGTGCCAGTAGTATAGATCTATGGACAGGGGCCTGGAATGAGCAGTTCTTC. Protein sequence: CASSIDLWTGAWNEQFF.

In its sample, this clone was seen a few times. This chain links TRBV6-1 with TRBJ1-1; 8 bases match TRBD1. V shed 6 bases, J shed 4 bases, and the junction held 4 bases outside the gene matches. This CDR3 is built from 13 residues. In germline, CDR1 is MNHNS, CDR2 SASEGT. The CDR3 sequence is CASRDRGATEAFF. The DNA for the CDR3 is TGTGCCAGCAGAGACAGGGGCGCCACTGAAGCTTTCTTT.

In this sample, this clone turned up a few times. The chain links TRBV27 to TRBJ2-1; possible D gene TRBD2, 5 bases. CDR1 is MNHEY and CDR2 is SMNVEV in the germline V gene (reference sequence). Trimming removed 2 bases at V and 0 bases at J, with 5 bases between. The CDR3 runs to 14 residues. CDR3 bases: TGTGCCAGCAGTTTAGGGAGCTCCTACAATGAGCAGTTCTTC. Residues: CASSLGSSYNEQFF.

The chain links TRBV7-2 to TRBJ2-7, with 9 bases fitting TRBD1. CDR1 and CDR2 (germline): SGHTA, FQGNSA. The CDR3 is made up of 13 amino acids. V lost 5 bases and J lost 7; bases outside the gene matches: 6. The CDR3 bases are TGTGCCAGCAGCCCTGGACAGGGGAGGGAGCAGTACTTC. Protein: CASSPGQGREQYF.

This chain uses TRBV5-1 with TRBJ2-2; unclear D gene. This CDR3 is built from 14 residues. V was cut by 0 bases and J by 5 bases, with 8 bases left in between. Germline CDR1 is SGHRS and CDR2 is YFSETQ. The CDR3 DNA follows: TGCGCCAGCAGCTTGGGCCAGGCGACCGGGGAGCTGTTTTTT. Residues: CASSLGQATGELFF.

This chain joins TRBV19 and TRBJ2-3; 7 bases fit TRBD2. The J segment lost 2 bases and the V segment lost 9 bases, leaving 11 bases of the junction unmatched. This CDR3 region has 15 residues. Germline CDR1 and CDR2: LNHDA and SQIVND (reference sequence). CDR3 sequence: CARGGAGPLTDTQYF. The CDR3 DNA reads TGTGCCAGAGGAGGAGCGGGGCCCCTCACAGATACGCAGTATTTT.

The chain carries TRBV5-6 and TRBJ2-7; 8 bases are a match to TRBD1. J was trimmed by 5 bases and V by 7 bases; bases with no gene match: 20. Per germline, CDR1 SGHDT and CDR2 YYEEEE. CDR3 length equals 17 residues. This chain's CDR3 is CASSRAGQGISGDEQYF. The CDR3, as DNA: TGTGCCAGCTCCAGGGCAGGACAGGGAATATCGGGGGACGAGCAGTACTTC.

The chain combines TRBV9 with TRBJ2-5; 8 nucleotides agree with TRBD1. CDR3 size: 14 residues. With V trimmed by 2 bases and J by 6 bases, 6 bases remained unmatched. Germline V gives CDR1 SGDLS, CDR2 YYNGEE. The CDR3 DNA reads TGTGCCAGCAGCGTCGGGGACAGGTACCAGACCCAGTACTTC. It yields the protein CASSVGDRYQTQYF.

The genes are TRBV6-1 and TRBJ2-1; the D gene is possibly TRBD2 (5 bases). The germline gives CDR1 MNHNS, CDR2 SASEGT. The CDR3 covers 15 residues. V was trimmed by 5 bases and J by 0 bases, leaving 11 bases between them. The CDR3 nucleotides read TGTGCCAGCAGTTTATCGGGGAGCTCCTACAATGAGCAGTTCTTC. Encoded protein: CASSLSGSSYNEQFF.

The chain carries TRBV29-1 and TRBJ2-3, with 8 bases identical to TRBD2. Germline-derived CDR1 and CDR2 are SQVTM and ANQGSEA. The CDR3 runs 14 residues. With 4 bases clipped from V and 1 base from J, the junction kept 4 bases outside the gene matches. In nucleotides, the CDR3 is TGCAGCGTTGTGAGCGGGGGACGCACAGATACGCAGTATTTT. Its protein is CSVVSGGRTDTQYF.

The rearrangement joins TRBV19 to TRBJ1-2; D is undetermined. Looked up from germline, CDR1 is LNHDA and CDR2 is SQIVND (reference sequence). Trimming stripped 5 bases from V and 4 bases from J, with 17 bases between. The CDR3 loop spans 15 amino acids. The CDR3: CASSPGATVFYGYTF. The CDR3 nucleotides are TGTGCCAGTAGTCCGGGAGCAACGGTATTCTATGGCTACACCTTC.